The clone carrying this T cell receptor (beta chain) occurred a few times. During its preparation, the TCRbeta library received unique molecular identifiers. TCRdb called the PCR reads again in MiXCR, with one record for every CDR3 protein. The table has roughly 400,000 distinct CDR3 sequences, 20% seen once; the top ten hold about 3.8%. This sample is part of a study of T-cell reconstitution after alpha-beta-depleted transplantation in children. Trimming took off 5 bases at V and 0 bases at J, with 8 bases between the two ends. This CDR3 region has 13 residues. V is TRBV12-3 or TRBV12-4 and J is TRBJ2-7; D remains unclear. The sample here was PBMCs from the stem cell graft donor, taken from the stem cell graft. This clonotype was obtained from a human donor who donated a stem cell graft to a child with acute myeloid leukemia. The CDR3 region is CASSASSSYEQYF. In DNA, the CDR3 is TGTGCCAGCAGTGCATCCTCCTCCTACGAGCAGTACTTC.